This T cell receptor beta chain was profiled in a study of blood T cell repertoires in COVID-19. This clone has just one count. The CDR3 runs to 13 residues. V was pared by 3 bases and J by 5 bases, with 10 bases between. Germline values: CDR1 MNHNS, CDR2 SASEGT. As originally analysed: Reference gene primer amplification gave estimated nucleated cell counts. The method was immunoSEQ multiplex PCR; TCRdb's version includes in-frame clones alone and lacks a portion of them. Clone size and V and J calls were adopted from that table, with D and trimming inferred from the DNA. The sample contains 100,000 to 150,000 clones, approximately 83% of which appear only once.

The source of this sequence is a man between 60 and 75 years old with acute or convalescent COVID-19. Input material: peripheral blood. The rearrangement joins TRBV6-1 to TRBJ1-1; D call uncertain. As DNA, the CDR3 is TGTGCCAGCAGTGAGAGAGGGAATACTGAAGCTTTCTTT. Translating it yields CASSERGNTEAFF.